This T cell receptor beta chain was sequenced for a study of beta chain features in type 1 diabetes. Whole-study findings and limits: A possible short-template PCR bias applies equally to patients and controls. All four CD4+ subsets of Type 1 diabetes patients contained TCRB CDR3s that were moderately but significantly shorter.

Expressed TCRB transcripts were sequenced, since all the RNA that had been isolated was reverse transcribed. The data were produced by immunoSEQ multiplex PCR, yet TCRdb's version contains in-frame clones alone and is incomplete. The sample shows more than 250,000 clones, over 11% of them seen only once. Trimming at V came to 4 bases and at J to 3 bases, leaving 7 bases not matched to a gene. There are 15 residues in the CDR3. In germline, CDR1 is SGHDN, CDR2 FVKESK. This clone has just a few counts. Its antigen is not known. This sequence originates from a man aged 25 to 45 with type 1 diabetes. Sequenced input: naive CD4+ T cells from blood. This rearrangement joins TRBV14 to TRBJ2-7, with TRBD2 identical over 9 bases. The CDR3 protein is CASSLGLAGSYEQYF. CDR3 bases: TGTGCCAGCAGCCTCGGGCTAGCGGGGAGCTACGAGCAGTACTTC.